This TCR beta chain was sequenced in a study of cytomegalovirus exposure and HLA in healthy donors. Method: immunoSEQ multiplex PCR; TCRdb's copy keeps in-frame clones and lacks some. The data show fewer than 200,000 clones, 80% to 90% seen once. Looked up from germline, CDR1 is LNHDA and CDR2 is SQIVND (reference sequence). CDR3 length equals 14 residues. V was pared by 5 bases and J by 6 bases, with 7 bases of the junction left unmatched. While the first cohort had 600 to 750 subjects, the donors belonged to the separate validation cohort of about 120 subjects. Study findings and constraints: Specificity for CMV antigens was confirmed in vitro for three of the CMV-associated chains. The study found most TCR sequences rare, yet found some public TCRs in many donors. Among TCR beta chains, those listed as cytomegalovirus-associated numbered over 150.

On this clone: Its antigen is not known.

The chain combines TRBV19 with TRBJ1-1; 9 bases are shared with TRBD1. The sequencing sample was made of PBMCs. The clonotype comes from a woman aged 25 to 39 in good health and CMV-seronegative. Here the CDR3 reads CASSSRTGEAEAFF. The CDR3 DNA reads TGTGCCAGTAGTTCCCGGACAGGGGAAGCTGAAGCTTTCTTT.